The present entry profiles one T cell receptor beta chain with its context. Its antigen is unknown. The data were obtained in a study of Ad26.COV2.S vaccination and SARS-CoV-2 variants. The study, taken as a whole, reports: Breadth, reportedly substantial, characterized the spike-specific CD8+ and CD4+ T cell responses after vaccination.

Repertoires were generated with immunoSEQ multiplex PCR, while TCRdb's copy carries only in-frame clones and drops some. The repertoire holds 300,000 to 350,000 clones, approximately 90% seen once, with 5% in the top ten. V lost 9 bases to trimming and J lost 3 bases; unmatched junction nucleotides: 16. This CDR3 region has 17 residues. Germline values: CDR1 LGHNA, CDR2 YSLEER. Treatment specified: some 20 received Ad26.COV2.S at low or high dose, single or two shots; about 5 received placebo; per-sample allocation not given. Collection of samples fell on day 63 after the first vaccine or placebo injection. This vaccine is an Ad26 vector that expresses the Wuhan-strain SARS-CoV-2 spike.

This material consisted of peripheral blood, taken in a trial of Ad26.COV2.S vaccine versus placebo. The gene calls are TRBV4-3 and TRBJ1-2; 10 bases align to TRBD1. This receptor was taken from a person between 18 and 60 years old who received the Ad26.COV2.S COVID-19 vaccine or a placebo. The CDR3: CASPPPDRDRGDYGYTF. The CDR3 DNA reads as TGCGCCAGTCCTCCCCCCGACCGGGACAGGGGCGACTATGGCTACACCTTC.